Below, 3 T cell receptor beta chains from the same sample are listed, as sequenced in a study of cytomegalovirus exposure and HLA in healthy donors. 60 Vbeta and 13 Jbeta primers were used in PCR. TCRdb's copy holds only in-frame clones and misses some; the assay was immunoSEQ multiplex PCR. This repertoire shows hundreds of thousands of clones, roughly 89% found once; its top ten account for about 2%. The sample comprised PBMCs. Receptor source: a young woman in good health and CMV-seronegative.

The chain has TRBV5-4 and TRBJ1-2; the match to TRBD1 covers 11 bases. Germline loops: CDR1 SGHNT, CDR2 YYREEE (reference sequence). V lost 4 bases, J lost 4 bases, and 9 bases stayed unmatched. The CDR3 spans 16 residues. CDR3 coding DNA: TGTGCCAGCAGCCCCGGACAGGGGGCGGCTTTCTATGGCTACACCTTC. Its protein is CASSPGQGAAFYGYTF.

The chain recombines TRBV20-1 with TRBJ2-7; D might be TRBD1 (6 bases). The V gene lost 6 bases and the J gene lost 6 bases, with 12 bases spanning the gap. Germline CDR1 and CDR2: DFQATT and SNEGSKA (reference sequence). This CDR3 has 11 residues. The CDR3 protein is CSAVQGAEQYF. The DNA for the CDR3 is TGCAGTGCCGTACAGGGAGCCGAGCAGTACTTC.

The CDR3 region has the DNA TGTGCCAGCAGTCAGAGACAGGAGGCCTACGAGCAGTACTTC. Translating gives CASSQRQEAYEQYF. This chain joins TRBV2 and TRBJ2-7; D might be TRBD1 (6 bases). V was shortened by 5 bases and J by 2 bases, with 13 bases between the two germline ends. CDR1 and CDR2 from the germline V gene are SNHLY and FYNNEI. The CDR3 consists of 14 residues.